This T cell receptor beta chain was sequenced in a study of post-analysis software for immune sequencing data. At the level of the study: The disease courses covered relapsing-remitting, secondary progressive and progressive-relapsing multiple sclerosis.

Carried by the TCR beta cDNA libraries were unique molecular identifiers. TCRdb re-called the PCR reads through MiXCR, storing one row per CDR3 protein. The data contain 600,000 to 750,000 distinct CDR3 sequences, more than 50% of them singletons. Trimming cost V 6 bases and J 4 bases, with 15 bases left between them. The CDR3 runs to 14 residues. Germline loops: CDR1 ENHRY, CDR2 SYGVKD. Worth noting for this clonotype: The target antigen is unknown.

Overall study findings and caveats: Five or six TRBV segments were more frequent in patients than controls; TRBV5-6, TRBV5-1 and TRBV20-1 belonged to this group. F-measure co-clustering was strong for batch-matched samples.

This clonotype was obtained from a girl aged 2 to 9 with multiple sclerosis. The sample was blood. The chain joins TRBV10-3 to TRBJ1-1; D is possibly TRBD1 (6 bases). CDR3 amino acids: CAIRSDSYGTEAFF. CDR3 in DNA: TGTGCCATCAGGTCGGACAGTTACGGCACTGAAGCTTTCTTT.